The T cell receptor (beta chain) under discussion was sequenced for a study of cytomegalovirus exposure and HLA in healthy donors. Study overall: About 85 million unique TCR sequences came from HLA-typed donors in an early release. Of about 390 genotyped donors, about 80% grouped in the Caucasian-associated ancestry cluster.

Study conclusions and caveats: CMV serostatus was the only immune exposure information that was available.

On this clone: Its antigen is not known.

With 60 Vbeta and 13 Jbeta primers, the PCR was carried out. Produced via immunoSEQ multiplex PCR; TCRdb's table is partial and in-frame only. The sample yields 120,000 or so clones, 70% to 80% seen once. CDR1 is SGHTA and CDR2 is FQGNSA in the germline V gene. The germline V and J ends were trimmed by 1 base and 7 bases, with 13 bases remaining between them. This CDR3 has 14 residues. Sequencing input: PBMCs. The rearrangement joins TRBV7-2 to TRBJ1-2; D is undetermined. This receptor was obtained from a woman between 50 and 59 years old in good health and CMV-seropositive. CDR3 in DNA: TGTGCCAGCAGCTTAGTTCCAGGCCACGCTGGCTACACCTTC. It codes for CASSLVPGHAGYTF. The full variable domain, its missing parts supplied by reference TRBV7-2 and TRBJ1-2, is GAGVSQSPSNKVTEKGKDVELRCDPISGHTALYWYRQSLGQGLEFLIYFQGNSAPDKSGLPSDRFSAERTGGSVSTLTIQRTQQEDSAVYLCASSLVPGHAGYTFGSGTRLTVV.